This T cell receptor beta chain was retrieved from a study of T cells after yellow fever vaccination. Broader study findings: A small share of clonotypes appeared in both CD4 and CD8 compartments. Sorted repertoires could include abundant contaminating clonotypes from bulk cells.

Generation of TCR cDNA used 5'RACE template switching (which added a universal primer site and UMIs). TCRdb reprocessed the 5' RACE reads via MiXCR and lists one record per CDR3 protein. The data hold some 350,000 distinct CDR3 sequences, with roughly 4% observed a single time. The CDR3 is made up of 13 amino acids. Between the trimmed V and J ends, which lost 2 bases and 5 bases, there was a span of 8 bases. The germline gives CDR1 SGHRS, CDR2 YFSETQ. As concerns this clonotype: The target antigen is unknown.

The chain combines TRBV5-1 with TRBJ2-1; no clear D. Sequences were derived from PBMCs, sampled 5 days after the yellow fever booster vaccination. The receptor comes from a man between 18 and 35 years old who received the YFV17D yellow fever vaccine. DNA for the CDR3: TGCGCCAGCAGCTTCAGACAAAACAATGAGCAGTTCTTC. Residues: CASSFRQNNEQFF.